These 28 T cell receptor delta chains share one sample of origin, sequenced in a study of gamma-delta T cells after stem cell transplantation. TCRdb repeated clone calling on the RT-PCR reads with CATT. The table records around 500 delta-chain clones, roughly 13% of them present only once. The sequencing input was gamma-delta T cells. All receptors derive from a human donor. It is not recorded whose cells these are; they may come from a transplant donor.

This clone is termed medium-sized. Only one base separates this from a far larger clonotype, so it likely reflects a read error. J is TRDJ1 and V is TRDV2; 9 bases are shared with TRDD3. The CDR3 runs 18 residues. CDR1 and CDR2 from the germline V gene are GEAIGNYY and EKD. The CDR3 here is CARDTPWGIQSYTDKLIF. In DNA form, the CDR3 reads TGTGCCCGTGACACGCCCTGGGGGATCCAATCGTACACCGATAAACTCATCTTT.

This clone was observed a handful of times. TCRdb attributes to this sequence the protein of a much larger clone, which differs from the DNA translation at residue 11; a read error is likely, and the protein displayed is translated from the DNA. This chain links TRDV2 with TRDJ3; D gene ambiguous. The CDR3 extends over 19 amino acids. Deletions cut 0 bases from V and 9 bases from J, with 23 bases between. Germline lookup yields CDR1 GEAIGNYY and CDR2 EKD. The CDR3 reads CACDTVLRVGQDSTRQMFF. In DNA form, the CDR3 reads TGTGCCTGTGACACCGTTCTCAGGGTCGGACAGGACAGCACCCGACAGATGTTTTTC.

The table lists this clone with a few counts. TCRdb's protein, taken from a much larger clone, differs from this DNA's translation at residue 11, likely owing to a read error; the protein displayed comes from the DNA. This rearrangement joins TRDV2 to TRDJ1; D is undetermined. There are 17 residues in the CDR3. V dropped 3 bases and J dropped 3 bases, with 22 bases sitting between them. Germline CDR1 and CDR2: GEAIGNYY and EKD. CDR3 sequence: CACDEVGTTDAPDKLIF. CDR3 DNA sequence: TGTGCCTGTGACGAGGTTGGTACGACGGATGCCCCCGATAAACTCATCTTT.

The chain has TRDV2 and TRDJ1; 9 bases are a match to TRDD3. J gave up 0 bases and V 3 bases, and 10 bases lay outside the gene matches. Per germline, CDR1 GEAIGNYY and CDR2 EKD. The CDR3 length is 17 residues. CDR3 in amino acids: CACDALAGGSYTDKLIF. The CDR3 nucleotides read TGTGCCTGTGACGCCCTCGCTGGGGGATCGTACACCGATAAACTCATCTTT.

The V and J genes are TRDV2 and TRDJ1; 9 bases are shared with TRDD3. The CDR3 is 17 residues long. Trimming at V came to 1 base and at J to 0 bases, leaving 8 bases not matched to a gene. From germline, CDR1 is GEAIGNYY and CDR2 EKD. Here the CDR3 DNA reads TGTGCCTGTGACACGTTACTGGGGGAACCGTACACCGATAAACTCATCTTT. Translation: CACDTLLGEPYTDKLIF.

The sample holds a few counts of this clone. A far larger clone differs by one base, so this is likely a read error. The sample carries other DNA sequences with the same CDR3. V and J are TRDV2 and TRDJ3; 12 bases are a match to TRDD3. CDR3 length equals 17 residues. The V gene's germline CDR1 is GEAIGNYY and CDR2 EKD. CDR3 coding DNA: TGCGCCTGTGTTTTACTGGGGGATACTCGGGACACCCGACAGATGTTTTTC. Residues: CACVLLGDTRDTRQMFF.

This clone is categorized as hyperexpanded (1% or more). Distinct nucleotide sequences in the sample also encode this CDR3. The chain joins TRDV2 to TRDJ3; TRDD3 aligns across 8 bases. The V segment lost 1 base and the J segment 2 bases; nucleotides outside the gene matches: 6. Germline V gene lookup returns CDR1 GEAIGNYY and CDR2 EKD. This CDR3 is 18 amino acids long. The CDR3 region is CACDTVLGVAWDTRQMFF. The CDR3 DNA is TGTGCCTGTGACACGGTACTGGGGGTTGCCTGGGACACCCGACAGATGTTTTTC.

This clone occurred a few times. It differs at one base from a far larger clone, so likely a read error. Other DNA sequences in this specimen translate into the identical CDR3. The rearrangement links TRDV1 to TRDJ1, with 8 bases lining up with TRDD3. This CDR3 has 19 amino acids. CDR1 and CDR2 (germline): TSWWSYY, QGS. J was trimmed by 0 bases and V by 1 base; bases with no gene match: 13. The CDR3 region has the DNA TGTGCTCTTGGGGAACCAGCTTCGAACTGGGGGCCGTACACCGATAAACTCATCTTT. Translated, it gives CALGEPASNWGPYTDKLIF.

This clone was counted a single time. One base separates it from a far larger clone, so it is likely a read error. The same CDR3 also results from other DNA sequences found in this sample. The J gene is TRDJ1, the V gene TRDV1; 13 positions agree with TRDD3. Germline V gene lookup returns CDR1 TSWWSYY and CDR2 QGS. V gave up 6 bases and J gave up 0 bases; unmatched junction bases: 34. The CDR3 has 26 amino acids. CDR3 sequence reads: CALGAQLTYWGIRAMYLMPYTDKLIF. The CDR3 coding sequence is TGTGCTCTTGGAGCTCAACTTACGTACTGGGGGATACGCGCGATGTACCTTATGCCGTACACCGATAAACTCATCTTT.

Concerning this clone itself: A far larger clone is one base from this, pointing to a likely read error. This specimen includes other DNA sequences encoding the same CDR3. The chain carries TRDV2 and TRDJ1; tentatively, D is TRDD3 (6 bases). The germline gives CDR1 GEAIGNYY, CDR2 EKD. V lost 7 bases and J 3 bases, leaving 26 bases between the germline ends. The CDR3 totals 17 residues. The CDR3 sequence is CACDEVGTTDTPDKLIF. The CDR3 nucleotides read TGTGCCTGCGACGAGGTTGGTACGACGGATACCCCCGATAAACTCATCTTT.

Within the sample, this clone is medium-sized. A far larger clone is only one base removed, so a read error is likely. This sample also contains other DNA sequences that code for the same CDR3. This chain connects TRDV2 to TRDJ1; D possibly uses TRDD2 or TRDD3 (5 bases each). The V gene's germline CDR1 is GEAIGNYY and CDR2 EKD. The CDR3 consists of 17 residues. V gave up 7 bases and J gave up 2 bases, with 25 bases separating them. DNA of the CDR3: TGTGCCTGCGACCCGATACTTCCCGACGGGGTAACCGATAAACTCATCTTT. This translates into CACDPILPDGVTDKLIF.

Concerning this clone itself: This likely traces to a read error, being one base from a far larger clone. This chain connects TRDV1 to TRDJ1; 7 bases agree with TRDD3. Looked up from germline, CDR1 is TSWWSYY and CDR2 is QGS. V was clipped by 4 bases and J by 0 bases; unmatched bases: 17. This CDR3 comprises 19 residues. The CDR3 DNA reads TGTGCTCTTGGGGGACCAGCTTCGAACTGGGGACCGTACACCGATAAACTCATCTTT. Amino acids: CALGGPASNWGPYTDKLIF.

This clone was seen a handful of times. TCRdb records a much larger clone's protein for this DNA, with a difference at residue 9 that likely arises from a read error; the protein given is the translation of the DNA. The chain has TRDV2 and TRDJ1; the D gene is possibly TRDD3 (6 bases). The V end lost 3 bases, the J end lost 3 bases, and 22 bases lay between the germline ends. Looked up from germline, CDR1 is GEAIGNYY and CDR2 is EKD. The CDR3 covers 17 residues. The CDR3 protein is CACDEVGTADTPDKLIF. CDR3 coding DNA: TGTGCCTGTGACGAGGTTGGTACGGCGGATACCCCCGATAAACTCATCTTT.

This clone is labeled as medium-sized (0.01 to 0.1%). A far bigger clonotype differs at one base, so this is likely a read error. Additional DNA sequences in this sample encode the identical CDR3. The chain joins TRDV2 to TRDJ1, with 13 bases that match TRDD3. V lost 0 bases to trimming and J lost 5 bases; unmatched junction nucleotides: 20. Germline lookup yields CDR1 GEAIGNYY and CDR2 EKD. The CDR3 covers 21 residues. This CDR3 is CACDTVLKALGDTTFIDKLIF. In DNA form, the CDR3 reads TGTGCCTGTGACACCGTACTCAAAGCACTGGGGGATACGACGTTCATTGATAAACTCATCTTT.

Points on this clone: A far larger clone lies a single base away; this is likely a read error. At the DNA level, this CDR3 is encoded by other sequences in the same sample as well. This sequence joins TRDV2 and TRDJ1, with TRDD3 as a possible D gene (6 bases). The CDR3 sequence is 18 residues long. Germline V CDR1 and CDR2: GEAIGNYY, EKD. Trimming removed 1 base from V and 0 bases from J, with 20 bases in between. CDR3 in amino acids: CACDTPWGIQSYTDKLIF. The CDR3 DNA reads TGTGCCTGTGACACGCCCTGGGGAATCCAATCGTACACCGATAAACTCATCTTT.

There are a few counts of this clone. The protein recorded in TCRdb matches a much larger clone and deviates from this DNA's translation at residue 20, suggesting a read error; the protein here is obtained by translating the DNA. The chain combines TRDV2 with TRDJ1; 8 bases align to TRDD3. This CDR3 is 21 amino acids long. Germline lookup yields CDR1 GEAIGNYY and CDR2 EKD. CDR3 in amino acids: CACDTIALGEPPSLNTDKLTF. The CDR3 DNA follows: TGTGCCTGTGACACCATTGCTCTGGGGGAACCGCCAAGCCTTAACACCGATAAACTCACCTTT.

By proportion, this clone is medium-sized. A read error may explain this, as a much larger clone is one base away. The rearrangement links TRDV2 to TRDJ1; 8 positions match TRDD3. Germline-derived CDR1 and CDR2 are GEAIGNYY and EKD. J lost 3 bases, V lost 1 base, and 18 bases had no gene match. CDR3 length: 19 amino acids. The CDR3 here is CACDTLTGDTALDADKLIF. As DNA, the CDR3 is TGTGCCTGTGACACTCTTACTGGGGATACCGCCCTCGATGCCGATAAACTCATCTTT.

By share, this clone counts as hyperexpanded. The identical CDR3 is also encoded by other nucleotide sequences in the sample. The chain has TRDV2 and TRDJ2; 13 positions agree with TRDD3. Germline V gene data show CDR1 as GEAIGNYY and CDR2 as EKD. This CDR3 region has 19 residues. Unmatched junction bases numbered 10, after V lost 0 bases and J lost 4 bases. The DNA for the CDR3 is TGTGCCTGTGACACCGTCTCGACTGGGGGATACGAAGCGACAGCACAACTCTTCTTT. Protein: CACDTVSTGGYEATAQLFF.

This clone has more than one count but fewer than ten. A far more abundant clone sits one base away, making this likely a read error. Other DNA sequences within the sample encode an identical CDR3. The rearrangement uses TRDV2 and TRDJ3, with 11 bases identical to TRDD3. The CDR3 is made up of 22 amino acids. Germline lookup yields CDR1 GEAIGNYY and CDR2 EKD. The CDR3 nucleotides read TGTGCCTGCGACACCGTGGCCATGGGGGATACGCCGAGCCGTGGGGACACCCGACAGATGTTTTTC. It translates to CACDTVAMGDTPSRGDTRQMFF.

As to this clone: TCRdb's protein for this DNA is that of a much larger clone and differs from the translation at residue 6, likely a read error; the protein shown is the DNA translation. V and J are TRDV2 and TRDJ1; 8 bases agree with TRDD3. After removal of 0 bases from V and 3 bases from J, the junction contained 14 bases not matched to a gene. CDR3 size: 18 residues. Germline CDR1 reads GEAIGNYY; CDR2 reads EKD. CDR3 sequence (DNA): TGTGCCTGTGACACCGCCAGGAGAACTGGGGGCCTGCCCGATAAACTCATCTTT. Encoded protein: CACDTARRTGGLPDKLIF.

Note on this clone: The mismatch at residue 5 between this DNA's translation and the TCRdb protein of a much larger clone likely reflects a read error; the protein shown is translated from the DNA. DNA of the CDR3: TGTGCCTGTGACCCTATACTGGGGGATACCCTTAGCACCGATAAACTCATCTTT. Translating it yields CACDPILGDTLSTDKLIF. V and J are TRDV2 and TRDJ1, with 12 bases identical to TRDD3. V lost 3 bases, J lost 1 base, and 11 bases stayed unmatched. From germline, CDR1 is GEAIGNYY and CDR2 EKD. CDR3 length: 18 residues.

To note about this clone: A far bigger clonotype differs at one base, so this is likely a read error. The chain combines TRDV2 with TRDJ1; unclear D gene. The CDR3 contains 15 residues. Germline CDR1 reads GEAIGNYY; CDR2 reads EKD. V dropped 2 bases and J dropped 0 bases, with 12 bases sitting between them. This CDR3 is CACDRLLGHTDKLIF. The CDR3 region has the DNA TGTGCCTGTGACAGACTTCTTGGCCACACCGATAAACTCATCTTT.

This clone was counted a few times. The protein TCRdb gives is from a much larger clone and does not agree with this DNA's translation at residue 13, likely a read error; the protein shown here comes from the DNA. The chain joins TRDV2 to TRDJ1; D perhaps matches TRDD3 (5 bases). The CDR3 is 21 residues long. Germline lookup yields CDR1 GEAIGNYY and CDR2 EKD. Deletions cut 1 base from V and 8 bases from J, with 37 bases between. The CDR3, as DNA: TGTGCCTGTGACACGATCACTACGGAGGGGGTATCTAGGGGCCCTAGCGGGAAACTCATCTTT. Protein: CACDTITTEGVSRGPSGKLIF.

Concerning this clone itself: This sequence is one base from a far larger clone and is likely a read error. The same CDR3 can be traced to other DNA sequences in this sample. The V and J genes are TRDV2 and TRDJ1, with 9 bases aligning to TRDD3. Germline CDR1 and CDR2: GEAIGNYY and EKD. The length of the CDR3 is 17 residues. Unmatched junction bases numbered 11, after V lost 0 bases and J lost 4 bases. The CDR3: CACDTLPGDTPIDKLIF. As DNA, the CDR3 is TGTGCCTGTGACACCCTGCCGGGGGATACACCCATCGATAAACTCATCTTT.

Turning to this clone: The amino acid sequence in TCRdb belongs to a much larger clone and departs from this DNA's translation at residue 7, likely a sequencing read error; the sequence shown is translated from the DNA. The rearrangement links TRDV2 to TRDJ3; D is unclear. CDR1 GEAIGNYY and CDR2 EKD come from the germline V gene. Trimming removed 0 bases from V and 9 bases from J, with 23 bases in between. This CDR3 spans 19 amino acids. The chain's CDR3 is CACDTVPRVGRDSTRQMFF. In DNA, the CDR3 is TGTGCCTGTGACACCGTTCCCAGGGTCGGACGGGACAGCACCCGACAGATGTTTTTC.

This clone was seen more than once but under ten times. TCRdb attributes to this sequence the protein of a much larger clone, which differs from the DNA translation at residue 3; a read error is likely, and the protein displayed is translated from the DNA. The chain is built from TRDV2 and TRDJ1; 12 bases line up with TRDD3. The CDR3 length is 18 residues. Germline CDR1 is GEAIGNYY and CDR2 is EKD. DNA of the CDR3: TGTGCCCGTGACTCTATACTGGGGGATACCCTTAGCACCGATAAACTCATCTTT. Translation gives CARDSILGDTLSTDKLIF.

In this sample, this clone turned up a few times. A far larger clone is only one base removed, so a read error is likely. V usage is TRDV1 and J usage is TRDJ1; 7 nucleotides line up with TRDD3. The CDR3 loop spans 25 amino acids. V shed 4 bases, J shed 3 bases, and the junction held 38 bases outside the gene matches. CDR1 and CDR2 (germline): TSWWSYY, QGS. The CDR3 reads CALGAPGGYLILLRGIWKNADKLIF. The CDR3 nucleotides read TGTGCTCTTGGGGCCCCTGGGGGCTACTTAATACTCCTTAGGGGGATTTGGAAGAACGCCGATAAACTCATCTTT.

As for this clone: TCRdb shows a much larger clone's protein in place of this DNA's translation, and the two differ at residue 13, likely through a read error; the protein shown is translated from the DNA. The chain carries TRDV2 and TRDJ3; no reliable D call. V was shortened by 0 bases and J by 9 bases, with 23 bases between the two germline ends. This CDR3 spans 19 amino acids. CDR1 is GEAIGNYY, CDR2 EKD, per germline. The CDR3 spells CACDTVLRVGRDGTRQMFF. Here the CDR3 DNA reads TGTGCCTGTGACACCGTTCTCAGGGTCGGACGGGACGGCACCCGACAGATGTTTTTC.